The clone carrying this T cell receptor beta chain was seen many times. Antigen: not known. V was shortened by 2 bases and J by 6 bases, with 6 bases between the two germline ends. Germline V gene sequence: CDR1 SGHTA, CDR2 FQGNSA. The CDR3 length is 12 residues. The sample comes from a study of T cells in Graves' hyperthyroidism and ophthalmopathy. The study's findings and limits: In blood, most of the thyroid clonotypes expanded above 0.001 were also present.

RNA transcripts provided the source from which TCR beta CDR3 regions were amplified. TCR CDR3 underwent first-round RT-PCR with the HTBI primer set. TCRdb analysed the multiplex PCR reads with MiXCR anew, one entry per CDR3 protein. The sample holds 500,000 to 800,000 distinct CDR3 sequences, about 14% seen once. The sequencing sample was made of blood. J is TRBJ2-3 and V is TRBV7-2, with a tentative D call TRBD2 (5 bases). The source of this sequence is a woman in her 50s with Graves' ophthalmopathy. CDR3 nucleotide sequence: TGTGCCAGCAGCTTATCTAGCGATACGCAGTATTTT. This translates into CASSLSSDTQYF.